This TCR beta chain stems from a study of human T cells and chemical hapten exposure. Within the library, unique molecular identifiers were attached to each individual cDNA molecule. TCRdb independently ran MiXCR on the RACE reads; one entry per CDR3 protein. The table records under 130,000 distinct CDR3 sequences, roughly 9.6% of them present only once. Study-wide results and caveats: There was no change with DPC sensitization in TCRs above 1 in 1000 frequency.

Time point: patch test 1, 2 weeks after DPC sensitization. Treatment indicated: therapeutic diphenylcyclopropenone sensitization with weekly scalp DPC. This clonotype was counted a few times. As yet, its antigen is unknown. Trimming at V came to 3 bases and at J to 5 bases, leaving 6 bases not matched to a gene. The germline V gene encodes CDR1 LGHNA and CDR2 YNFKEQ. The CDR3 length is 14 residues. This specimen was whole blood, taken in connection with sensitization to the hapten diphenylcyclopropenone (DPC). V and J are TRBV4-2 and TRBJ2-5; 7 bases fit TRBD2. The receptor's source is a woman in her thirties or forties with alopecia areata. Some clones in this sample may be carry-over from other donors' samples. The CDR3 protein is CASSQVFGGETQYF. As DNA, the CDR3 is TGTGCCAGCAGCCAGGTCTTCGGGGGGGAGACCCAGTACTTC.